This entry lists 10 T cell receptor beta chains sequenced from one sample in a study of blood T cells in healthy people across ages. PCR was performed a second time for about 7 to 11 cycles using a sample-barcoded 5' primer and a J-beta primer mix. TCRdb reprocessed the 5' RACE reads via MiXCR and lists one record per CDR3 protein. The repertoire has some 860,000 distinct CDR3 sequences, more than 55% of them found once; the top ten carry 25% to 30%. Sequencing used blood. All receptors come from a man aged 40-49 years in good health.

The chain recombines TRBV12-3 or TRBV12-4 with TRBJ1-2, with D unresolved. The length of the CDR3 is 13 residues. The V and J ends lost 6 bases and 8 bases respectively, with 16 bases between them. DNA of the CDR3: TGTGCCAGCAGCCGACCGGACTTGAGGGGCTACACCTTC. It yields the protein CASSRPDLRGYTF.

This chain links TRBV4-3 with TRBJ2-6; tentatively, D is TRBD2 (6 bases). CDR3 length: 17 residues. The germline V gene has CDR1 LGHNA and CDR2 YSLEER. The V gene lost 2 bases and the J gene lost 1 base, with 12 bases spanning the gap. The CDR3 DNA follows: TGCGCCAGCAGCCAAACCGAGGAGGGATCTGGGGCCAACGTCCTGACTTTC. It yields the protein CASSQTEEGSGANVLTF.

The J gene is TRBJ2-3, the V gene TRBV27; TRBD2 matches at 7 bases. Trimming took 5 bases from V and 6 from J; bases not matched to a gene: 17. Germline CDR1 is MNHEY and CDR2 is SMNVEV (reference sequence). There are 17 residues in the CDR3. CDR3 nucleotides: TGTGCCAGCAGTCCCCTGATGACGGGAGGCCTCGCCGATACGCAGTATTTT. Protein: CASSPLMTGGLADTQYF.

As regards this clonotype: The junction differs from germline at one of its ends, possibly a read error. The chain recombines TRBV7-3 with TRBJ2-3, with TRBD1 matching over 7 bases. CDR3 length: 12 residues. Germline CDR1 is SGHTA and CDR2 is FQGTGA. CDR3 region: CAGSQQGDTQYF. The DNA of the CDR3 is TGTGCCGGCAGCCAACAGGGGGATACGCAGTATTTT.

The genes are TRBV5-5 and TRBJ2-7; TRBD1 or TRBD2 may be the D gene (5 bases each). The DNA end lines up better with TRBJ2-5; the J call may be wrong. The germline gives CDR1 SGHKS, CDR2 YYEKEE (reference sequence). The CDR3 runs to 15 residues. Here the CDR3 reads CASSPGPEGTETQYF. DNA of the CDR3: TGTGCCAGCAGCCCAGGACCTGAAGGGACAGAGACCCAGTACTTC.

Comments on this clonotype: With a much larger clone just one base away, this may be a read error. The gene calls are TRBV5-1 and TRBJ2-3; D gene unclear. Trimming cost V 2 bases and J 6 bases, with 10 bases left between them. From germline, CDR1 is SGHRS and CDR2 YFSETQ. The CDR3 has 13 amino acids. The CDR3 bases are TGCGCCAGCAGCTTCGCGGCGCCGGATACGCAGTATTTT. It specifies CASSFAAPDTQYF.

This clonotype has just one count. V and J are TRBV20-1 and TRBJ2-7; possibly TRBD2 for D (5 bases). Germline CDR1 is DFQATT and CDR2 is SNEGSKA (reference sequence). Trimming took 0 bases from V and 3 from J, leaving 9 bases between them. This CDR3 contains 13 residues. The CDR3 DNA follows: TGCAGTGCTAGAGATCCCGACTACTACGAGCAGTACTTC. This gives the protein CSARDPDYYEQYF.

This chain joins TRBV9 and TRBJ2-5; 10 nucleotides agree with TRBD1. Trimming removed 4 bases from V and 5 bases from J; junction bases left unmatched: 8. CDR1 and CDR2 (germline): SGDLS, YYNGEE. This CDR3 comprises 15 residues. In nucleotides, the CDR3 is TGTGCCAGCAGCTCCGGGACAGGGGCTTTGGAGACCCAGTACTTC. It specifies CASSSGTGALETQYF. Full variable domain (missing parts from reference TRBV9 and TRBJ2-5): DSGVTQTPKHLITATGQRVTLRCSPRSGDLSVYWYQQSLDQGLQFLIQYYNGEERAKGNILERFSAQQFPDLHSELNLSSLELGDSALYFCASSSGTGALETQYFGPGTRLLVL.

This clonotype turned up a few times. This chain connects TRBV3-1 to TRBJ1-1; no definite D call. Germline lookup yields CDR1 LGHDT and CDR2 YNNKEL (reference sequence). V shed 3 bases and J shed 4 bases, with 6 bases lying between them. The CDR3 is 12 residues long. CDR3 amino acids: CASSQGATEAFF. CDR3 bases: TGTGCCAGCAGCCAGGGAGCCACTGAAGCTTTCTTT. Filled out from reference TRBV3-1 and TRBJ1-1, the complete variable domain reads DTAVSQTPKYLVTQMGNDKSIKCEQNLGHDTMYWYKQDSKKFLKIMFSYNNKELIINETVPNRFSPKSPDKAHLNLHINSLELGDSAVYFCASSQGATEAFFGQGTRLTVV.

The chain joins TRBV27 to TRBJ1-2; perhaps TRBD1 as D (5 bases). The germline gives CDR1 MNHEY, CDR2 SMNVEV (reference sequence). Trimming left V 6 bases short and J 9 bases short, with 20 bases between. CDR3 size: 14 residues. CDR3 protein: CASSWGGTSVSYTF. The CDR3 coding sequence is TGTGCCAGCAGCTGGGGCGGCACGAGCGTTAGCTACACCTTC.